These T cell receptor beta chains were read from a single sample in a study of cytomegalovirus exposure and HLA in healthy donors. Profiling relied on immunoSEQ multiplex PCR, and the TCRdb table lists in-frame clones only, not all of them. The repertoire consists of about 150,000 clones, with about 84% occurring once and the leading ten covering over 5%. Sequences were obtained from PBMCs. The origin of the receptors is a woman aged 40 to 50 in good health and CMV-seropositive. Each CDR3 is given with its conserved first and last residue. The order of the fields is V gene, J gene, D gene, clone size, CDR3 DNA, CDR3 protein. The D gene is left open where the match is weak. Some rows mark clone size as missing; the rest say once, few, many or name a class of expanded clone.

>TRBV30|TRBJ2-3|TRBD2|NA
TGTGCCTGGAGTAATAGCGGGTGGACAGATACGCAGTATTTT
CAWSNSGWTDTQYF
>TRBV7-3|TRBJ2-2|NA|NA
TGTGCCAGCAGCGTTACAGGGCTTGGGACCGGGGAGCTGTTTTTT
CASSVTGLGTGELFF
>TRBV4-2|TRBJ2-2|TRBD2|NA
TGTGCCAGCAGCCAAGATTGGGGGAGGGCGTTCACCGGGGAGCTGTTTTTT
CASSQDWGRAFTGELFF
>TRBV7-9|TRBJ1-2|TRBD1|NA
TGTGCCAGCAGCAATACACCTTCGACAGGGGCTAACTATGGCTACACCTTC
CASSNTPSTGANYGYTF
>TRBV5-1|TRBJ2-7|TRBD1|NA
TGCGCCAGCAGCTTGCAGACAGGGAGCTCCTACGAGCAGTACTTC
CASSLQTGSSYEQYF
>TRBV4-2|TRBJ2-4|NA|NA
TGTGCCAGCAGCCAAACTGTCGGAGGCCCCTTTGTCATTCAGTACTTC
CASSQTVGGPFVIQYF
>TRBV5-1|TRBJ2-7|TRBD2|once
TGCGCCAGCAGCTTGGGCCGCTGGCGGGAGACATCTTACGAGCAGTACTTC
CASSLGRWRETSYEQYF
>TRBV6-1|TRBJ2-3|NA|NA
TGTGCCAGCAGTGAATTGGCGGGGGCGTCCACAGATACGCAGTATTTT
CASSELAGASTDTQYF
>TRBV25-1|TRBJ2-7|NA|NA
TGTGCCAGCAGTGGCCCAGGGGTTTTACCCTCCTACGAGCAGTACTTC
CASSGPGVLPSYEQYF
>TRBV5-1|TRBJ1-1|NA|few
TGCGCCAGCAGCTTAACGCCGACAGTCAACACTGAAGCTTTCTTT
CASSLTPTVNTEAFF
>TRBV2|TRBJ1-3|TRBD1|NA
TGTGCCAGCAGTGTCTCCGGACAGGGTGTATTGTTGAACACCATATATTTT
CASSVSGQGVLLNTIYF
>TRBV2|TRBJ2-7|TRBD1|NA
TGTGCCAGCAAACTTGGACAGGACTACGAGCAGTACTTC
CASKLGQDYEQYF
>TRBV30|TRBJ1-2|TRBD1|NA
TGTGCCTGGAGTGGAGGACAGGATGGCTACACCTTC
CAWSGGQDGYTF
>TRBV29-1|TRBJ2-1|TRBD2|NA
TGCAGCGTGCAGGGACTAGCGGAACCGAGCTCCTACAATGAGCAGTTCTTC
CSVQGLAEPSSYNEQFF
>TRBV11-2|TRBJ2-5|NA|NA
TGTGCCAGCAGCCCTCGGCCGGGAGTTGAGACCCAGTACTTC
CASSPRPGVETQYF
>TRBV18|TRBJ2-7|NA|NA
TGTGCCAGCTCAGCGGAGACCGATACCGAGCAGTACTTC
CASSAETDTEQYF
>TRBV28|TRBJ2-1|TRBD2|NA
TGTGCCAGCAGTCGGACTAGCGGACCCGCCGGCAATGAGCAGTTCTTC
CASSRTSGPAGNEQFF
>TRBV5-1|TRBJ2-1|TRBD1|NA
TGCGCCAGCAGCTCGAGCCAGGGACAGGGCAATGAGCAGTTCTTC
CASSSSQGQGNEQFF
>TRBV28|TRBJ1-1|NA|NA
TGTGCCAGCAGTTTAAACAGGCCCACTGAAGCTTTCTTT
CASSLNRPTEAFF
>TRBV19|TRBJ1-1|NA|NA
TGTGCCAGTAGTTCCTCCGGGACACCGAACACTGAAGCTTTCTTT
CASSSSGTPNTEAFF
>TRBV19|TRBJ2-7|TRBD1|NA
TGTGCCAGTAGTCCATTCCGGGACAGGGATATCGGGCAGTACTTC
CASSPFRDRDIGQYF
>TRBV29-1|TRBJ2-1|TRBD2|few
TGCAGCGTTGTCCTAGCGGCACCTTCAGGGAATGAGCAGTTCTTC
CSVVLAAPSGNEQFF